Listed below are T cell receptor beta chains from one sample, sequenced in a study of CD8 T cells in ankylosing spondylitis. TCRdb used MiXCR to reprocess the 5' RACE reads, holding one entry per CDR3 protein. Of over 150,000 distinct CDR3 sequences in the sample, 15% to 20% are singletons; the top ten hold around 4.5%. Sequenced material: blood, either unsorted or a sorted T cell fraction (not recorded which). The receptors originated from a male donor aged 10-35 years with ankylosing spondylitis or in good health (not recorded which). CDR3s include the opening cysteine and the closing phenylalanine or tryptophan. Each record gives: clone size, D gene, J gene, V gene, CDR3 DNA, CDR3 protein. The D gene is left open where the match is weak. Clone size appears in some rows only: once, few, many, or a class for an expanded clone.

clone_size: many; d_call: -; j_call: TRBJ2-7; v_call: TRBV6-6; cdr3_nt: TGTGCCACTACCCGGGGATCCCACTACGAGCAGTACTTC; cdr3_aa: CATTRGSHYEQYF
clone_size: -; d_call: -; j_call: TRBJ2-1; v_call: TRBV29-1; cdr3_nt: TGCAGCGACGGGGGAGATTGGAACATGGGGCAGTTCTTC; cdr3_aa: CSDGGDWNMGQFF
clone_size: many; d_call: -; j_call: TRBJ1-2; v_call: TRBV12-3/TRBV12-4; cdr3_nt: TGTGCCAGCAGTTTTTGGGAGAGGGACGGCTACACCTTC; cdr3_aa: CASSFWERDGYTF
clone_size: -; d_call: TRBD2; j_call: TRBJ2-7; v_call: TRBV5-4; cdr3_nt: TGTGCCAGCAGCTTGGCCGGGGGGGCCGACTCCTACGAGCAGTACTTC; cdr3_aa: CASSLAGGADSYEQYF
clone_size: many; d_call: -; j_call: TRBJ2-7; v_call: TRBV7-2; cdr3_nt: TGTGCCAGCAGCTTAGCGGGAGCAAGGAACGAGCAGTACTTC; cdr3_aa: CASSLAGARNEQYF
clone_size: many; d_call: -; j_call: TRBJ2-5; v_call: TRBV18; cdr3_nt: TGTGCCAGCTCACCAGAACAAGAGACCCAGTACTTC; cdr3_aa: CASSPEQETQYF
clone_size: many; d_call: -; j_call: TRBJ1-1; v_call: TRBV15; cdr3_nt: TGTGCCACCAGTTCCAGGGAGAACACTGAAGCTTTCTTT; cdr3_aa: CATSSRENTEAFF
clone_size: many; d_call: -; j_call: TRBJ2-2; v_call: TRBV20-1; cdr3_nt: TGCAGTGCTAGTCGTGGTCGGCAGACCTACACCGGGGAGCTGTTTTTT; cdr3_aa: CSASRGRQTYTGELFF
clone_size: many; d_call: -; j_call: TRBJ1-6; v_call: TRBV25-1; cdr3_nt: TGTGCCAGAGGGCAGCGGCAGGTCGATAATTCACCCCTCCACTTT; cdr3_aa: CARGQRQVDNSPLHF
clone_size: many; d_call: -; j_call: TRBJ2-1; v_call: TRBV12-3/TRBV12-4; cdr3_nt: TGTGCCACCCAGTGGTGGCAGGGGGGCAATGAGCAGTTCTTC; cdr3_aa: CATQWWQGGNEQFF
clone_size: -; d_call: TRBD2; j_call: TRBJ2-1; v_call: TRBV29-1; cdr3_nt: TGCAGCGTTCAAGGTGGACTAGCGAGCAATGAGCAGTTCTTC; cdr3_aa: CSVQGGLASNEQFF
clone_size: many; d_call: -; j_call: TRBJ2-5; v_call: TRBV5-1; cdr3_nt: TGCGCCAGCAGCTTGTCTGTAGTTGGGGAGACCCAGTACTTC; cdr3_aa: CASSLSVVGETQYF
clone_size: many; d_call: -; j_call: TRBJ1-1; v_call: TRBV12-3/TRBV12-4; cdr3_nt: TGTGCCAGCAGTACAGAGAATGCGAACACTGAAGCTTTCTTT; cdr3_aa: CASSTENANTEAFF
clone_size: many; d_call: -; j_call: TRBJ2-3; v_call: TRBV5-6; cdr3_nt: TGTGCCAGCAGCTCACCCTCGGGACCATACACAGATACGCAGTATTTT; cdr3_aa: CASSSPSGPYTDTQYF
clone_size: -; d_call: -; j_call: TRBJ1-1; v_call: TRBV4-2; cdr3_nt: TGTGCCAGCAGCCAACCTATATACAGGGATAATACTGAAGCTTTCTTT; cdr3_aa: CASSQPIYRDNTEAFF
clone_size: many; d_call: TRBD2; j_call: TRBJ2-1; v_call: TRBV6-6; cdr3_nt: TGTGCCATCAAAGGCAGCGGGAGCAGTTCCGAGCAGTTCTTC; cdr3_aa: CAIKGSGSSSEQFF
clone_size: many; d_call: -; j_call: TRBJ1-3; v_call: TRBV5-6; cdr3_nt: TGTGCCAGCAGCTTGGAGGGCGGTTATGGAAACACCATATATTTT; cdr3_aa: CASSLEGGYGNTIYF
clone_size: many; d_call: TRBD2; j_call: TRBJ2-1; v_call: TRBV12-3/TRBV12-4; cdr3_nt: TGTGCCAGCAGTTTAATATTCCGGGAGGGCCATAATGAGCAGTTCTTC; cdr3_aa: CASSLIFREGHNEQFF
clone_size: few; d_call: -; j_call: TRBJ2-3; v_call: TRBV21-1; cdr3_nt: TGTGCCAGCAGCAGTACTAGCGGGAGGGCCGGGCCAGATACGCAGTATTTT; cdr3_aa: CASSSTSGRAGPDTQYF
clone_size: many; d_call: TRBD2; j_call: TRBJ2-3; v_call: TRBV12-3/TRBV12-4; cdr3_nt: TGTGCCAGCAGTTTCCGGCGGGAGGGCCCCACAGATACGCAGTATTTT; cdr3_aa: CASSFRREGPTDTQYF
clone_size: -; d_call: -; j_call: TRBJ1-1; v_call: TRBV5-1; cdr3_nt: TGCGCCAGCAGAAAAGAAAGGGTGAACACTGAAGCTTTCTTT; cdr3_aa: CASRKERVNTEAFF
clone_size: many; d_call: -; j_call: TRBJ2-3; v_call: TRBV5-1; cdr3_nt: TGCGCCAGCAGCCTGGACGGCACTAGCACAGATACGCAGTATTTT; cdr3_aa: CASSLDGTSTDTQYF
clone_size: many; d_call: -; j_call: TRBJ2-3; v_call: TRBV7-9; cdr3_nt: TGTGCCAGCAGGCTGGGGGATACGCAGTATTTT; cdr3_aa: CASRLGDTQYF
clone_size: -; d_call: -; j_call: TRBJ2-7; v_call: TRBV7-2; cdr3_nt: TGTGCCAGCAGCTTAAGTGAGCGGTTCCACGAGCAGTACTTC; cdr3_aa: CASSLSERFHEQYF
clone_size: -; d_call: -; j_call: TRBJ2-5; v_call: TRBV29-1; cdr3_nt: TGCAGCGTTGGAGCTTGGGGGGAACTGAGGGAAGAGACCCAGTACTTC; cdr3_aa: CSVGAWGELREETQYF
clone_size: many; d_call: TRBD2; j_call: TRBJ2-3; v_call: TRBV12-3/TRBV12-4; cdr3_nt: TGTGCCAGCAGTTTGTCGACTAGCGGAAAAATGGTGGATACGCAGTATTTT; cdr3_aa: CASSLSTSGKMVDTQYF
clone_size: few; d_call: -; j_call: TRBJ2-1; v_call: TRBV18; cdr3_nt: TGTGCCAGCTCACCGGAACAGGGTGAAGGGGGCAATGAGCAGTTCTTC; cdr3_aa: CASSPEQGEGGNEQFF
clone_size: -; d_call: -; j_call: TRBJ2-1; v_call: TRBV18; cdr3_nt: TGTGCCAGCTCACCAGAGACGGAGCAGTTCTTC; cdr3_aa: CASSPETEQFF
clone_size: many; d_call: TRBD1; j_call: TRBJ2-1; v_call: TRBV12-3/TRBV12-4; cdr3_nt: TGTGCCAGCAGTTTACATTCTGGGACAGGGCTCTCCTACAATGAGCAGTTCTTC; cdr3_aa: CASSLHSGTGLSYNEQFF
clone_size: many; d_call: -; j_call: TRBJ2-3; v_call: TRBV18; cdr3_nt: TGTGCCAGCTCCCCCTCTCTTGTCGTGATCACAGATACGCAGTATTTT; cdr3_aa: CASSPSLVVITDTQYF
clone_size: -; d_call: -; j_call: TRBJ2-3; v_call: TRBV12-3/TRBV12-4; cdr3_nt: TGTGCCAGCAGCTCTCGGGGGCTGGGAAACGCGCAGTATTTT; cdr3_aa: CASSSRGLGNAQYF
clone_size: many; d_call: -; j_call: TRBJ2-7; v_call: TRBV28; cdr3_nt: TGTGCCAGCAGTTTCGGTCGGTCTGGGGTCTACGAGCAGTACTTC; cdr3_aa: CASSFGRSGVYEQYF
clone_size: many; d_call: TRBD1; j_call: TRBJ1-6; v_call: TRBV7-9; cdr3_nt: TGTGCCAGCAGCCTCCGGACAGGGAGTAATTCACCCCTCCACTTT; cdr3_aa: CASSLRTGSNSPLHF
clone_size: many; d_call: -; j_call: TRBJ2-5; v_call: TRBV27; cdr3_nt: TGTGCCAGCAGTTTACTATTGGGAGAGACCCAGTACTTC; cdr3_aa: CASSLLLGETQYF
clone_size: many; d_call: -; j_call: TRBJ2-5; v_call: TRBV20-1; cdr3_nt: TGCAGTGCTCCCTGGTTAGTCGGGGAGACCCAGTACTTC; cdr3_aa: CSAPWLVGETQYF
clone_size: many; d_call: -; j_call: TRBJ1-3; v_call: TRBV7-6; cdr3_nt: TGTGCCAGCAGCTTAGTTGTTGGGGGGCGTCTCTCTGGAAACACCATATATTTT; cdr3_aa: CASSLVVGGRLSGNTIYF
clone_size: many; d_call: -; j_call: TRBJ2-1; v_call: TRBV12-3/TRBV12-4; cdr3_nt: TGTGCCAGCAGTGGCCCCAGCGCCGAGCAGTTCTTC; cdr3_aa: CASSGPSAEQFF
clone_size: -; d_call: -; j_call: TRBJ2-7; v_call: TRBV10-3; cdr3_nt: TGTGCCACCTCCGGGACGGCTACCTACGAGCAGTACTTC; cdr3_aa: CATSGTATYEQYF
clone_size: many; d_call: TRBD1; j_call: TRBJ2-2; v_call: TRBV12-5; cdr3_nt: TGTGCTAGTGGTTCGACAGGGGCGAACACCGGGGAGCTGTTTTTT; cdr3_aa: CASGSTGANTGELFF
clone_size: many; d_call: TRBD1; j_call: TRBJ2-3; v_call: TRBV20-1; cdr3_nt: TGCAGTCAGGGGGCGGCTCAAGATACGCAGTATTTT; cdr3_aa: CSQGAAQDTQYF
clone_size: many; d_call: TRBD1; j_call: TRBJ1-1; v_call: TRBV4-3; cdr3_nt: TGCGCCAGCAGCCAAAGGGGGCTTAGCACTGAAGCTTTCTTT; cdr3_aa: CASSQRGLSTEAFF
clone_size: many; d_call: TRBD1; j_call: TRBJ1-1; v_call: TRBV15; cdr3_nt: TGTGCCACCAGCGTCAGGGGGCGGATGAACACTGAAGCTTTCTTT; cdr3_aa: CATSVRGRMNTEAFF
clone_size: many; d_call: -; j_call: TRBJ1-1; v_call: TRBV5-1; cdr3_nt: TGCGCCAGCAGCTTAGGAAGCACTGAAGCTTTCTTT; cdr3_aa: CASSLGSTEAFF
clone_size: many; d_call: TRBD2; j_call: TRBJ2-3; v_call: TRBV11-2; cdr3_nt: TGTGCCAGCAGCTATACTAGCGGGAGCTCCACAGATACGCAGTATTTT; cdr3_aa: CASSYTSGSSTDTQYF
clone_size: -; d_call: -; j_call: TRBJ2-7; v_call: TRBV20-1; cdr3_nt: TGCAGTGCTAGAGTGGTCGAACGGACCTCTCCGGGCGAGCAGTACTTC; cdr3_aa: CSARVVERTSPGEQYF
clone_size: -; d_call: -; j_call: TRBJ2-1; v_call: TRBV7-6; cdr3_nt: TGTGCCAGCAGCTTAGGCCGCTACAATGAGCAGATCTTC; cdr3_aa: CASSLGRYNEQIF
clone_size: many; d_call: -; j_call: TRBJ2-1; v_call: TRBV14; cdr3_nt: TGTGCCAGCAGCCGCTCGGGACCGCAGTTCTTC; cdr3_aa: CASSRSGPQFF
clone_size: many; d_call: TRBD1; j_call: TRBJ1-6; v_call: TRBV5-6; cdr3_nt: TGTGCCAGCAGCGGACAGGGGAGCTCCTATAATTCACCCCTCCACTTT; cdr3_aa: CASSGQGSSYNSPLHF
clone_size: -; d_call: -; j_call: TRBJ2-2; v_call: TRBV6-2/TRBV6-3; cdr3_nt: TGTGCCAGCAGTTACGACAGTTCCACCGGGGAGCTGTTTTTT; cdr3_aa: CASSYDSSTGELFF
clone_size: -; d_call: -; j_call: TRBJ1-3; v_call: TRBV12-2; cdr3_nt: TGTGCAAGTCGCTCCGAGGGGGGTGAGGCTGGAAACACCATATATTTT; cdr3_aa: CASRSEGGEAGNTIYF
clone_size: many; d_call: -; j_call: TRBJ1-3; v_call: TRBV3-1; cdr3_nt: TGTGCCAGCAGCCAAGAAAGGCTGAACTCTGGAAACACCATATATTTT; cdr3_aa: CASSQERLNSGNTIYF
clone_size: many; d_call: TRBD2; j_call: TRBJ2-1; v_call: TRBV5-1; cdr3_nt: TGCGCCAGCAGTCCAGCGGGAGGTGGGCATGAGCAGTTCTTC; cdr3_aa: CASSPAGGGHEQFF
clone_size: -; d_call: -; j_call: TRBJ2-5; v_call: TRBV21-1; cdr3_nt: TGTGCCAGCAGCAAAGTTGGGTTGGGGGAGACCCAGTACTTC; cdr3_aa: CASSKVGLGETQYF
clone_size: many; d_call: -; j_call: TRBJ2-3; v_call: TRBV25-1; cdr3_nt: TGTGCCAGCAGTGAGGGGGCGTGGACAGATACGCAGTATTTT; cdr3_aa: CASSEGAWTDTQYF